These 29 T cell receptor beta chains share one sample of origin, sequenced in a study of CD8+ T cells in alopecia areata (dated by TCRdb to the late 2010s). The library was produced with the immunoSEQ multiplex PCR assay. RNA was extracted from all samples and reverse transcribed into cDNA, which served as template for TCR sequencing. TCRdb retrieved this table from immuneACCESS and kept in-frame rearrangements only. Not all clones are present; in checked studies, unresolved V genes account for under half, and no reason is known for the remainder. This sample has some 110,000 clones in its table, and roughly 50% of those were observed once. Approximately 29% of the sample rests with the top ten. What this sample's time point label stands for: more than three weeks on oral tofacitinib. According to the study, the label for this sample's treatment or condition signals: oral pan-JAK inhibitor, 5-10 mg twice daily.

Source: CD8+ T cells sorted from blood, taken at week 4, from a patient treated with tofacitinib. The receptor set was obtained from a human donor with alopecia areata.

Here the CDR3 DNA reads TGTGCCAGCAGCTCCCTGCCCGGGTACGAGCAGTACTTC. Protein sequence: CASSSLPGYEQYF. J is TRBJ2-7 and V is TRBV5-4; D uncertain. Between the trimmed V and J ends, which lost 3 bases and 4 bases, there was a span of 11 bases. In germline, CDR1 is SGHNT, CDR2 YYREEE (reference sequence). CDR3 length equals 13 residues.

This rearrangement joins TRBV28 to TRBJ2-5, with 8 bases aligning to TRBD1. This CDR3 has 14 amino acids. Germline loops: CDR1 MDHEN, CDR2 SYDVKM. The V and J ends lost 5 bases and 4 bases, in that order; junction bases with no gene match: 6. CDR3 coding DNA: TGTGCCAGCAGTCACAGGGGGGAGGTAGAGACCCAGTACTTC. Its protein is CASSHRGEVETQYF.

With respect to this clone: Different DNA sequences within this sample yield the same CDR3. The chain has TRBV29-1 and TRBJ2-7; TRBD2 is a possible D gene (6 bases). CDR1 and CDR2 (germline): SQVTM, ANQGSEA. Trimming took 4 bases from V and 0 from J, leaving 7 bases between them. The CDR3 sequence is 12 residues long. The CDR3 bases are TGCAGCGTTGTCGGGAGCTCCTACGAGCAGTACTTC. It codes for CSVVGSSYEQYF.

This clone was seen a handful of times. The genes are TRBV27 and TRBJ2-7; D perhaps matches TRBD1 (6 bases). CDR3 length equals 13 residues. CDR1 MNHEY and CDR2 SMNVEV come from the germline V gene (reference sequence). The V gene lost 5 bases and the J gene lost 6 bases, with 14 bases spanning the gap. CDR3 coding DNA: TGTGCCAGCAGTCCGAAGGACAGCCGCGAGCAGTACTTC. Its translation is CASSPKDSREQYF.

In its sample, this clone was seen once. This CDR3 fails to terminate in the conserved phenylalanine or tryptophan, so it likely reflects a read error. The DNA is left out, because the CDR3 cannot be placed on it with certainty; the CDR3 is given as TCRdb lists it. The CDR3 protein is CASSEGQAY. The rearrangement joins TRBV2 to TRBJ2-7; the D call of TRBD1 is as the table states it, not checked on the DNA. CDR1 SNHLY and CDR2 FYNNEI come from the germline V gene. The CDR3 contains 9 residues when both ends are counted.

This clone has just a few counts. This sequence joins TRBV27 and TRBJ1-2; 12 nucleotides line up with TRBD1. The junction had 6 bases not matched to a gene; V was cut back by 5 bases and J by 8 bases. Germline CDR1 MNHEY, CDR2 SMNVEV (reference sequence). The CDR3 loop spans 14 amino acids. The CDR3 loop reads CASSPTGTGGGYTF. CDR3 sequence (DNA): TGTGCCAGCAGTCCGACGGGGACAGGGGGCGGCTACACCTTC.

V and J are TRBV6-5 and TRBJ2-7; no definite D call. This CDR3 has 15 residues. Trimming left V 2 bases short and J 6 bases short, with 17 bases between. Germline V gene sequence: CDR1 MNHEY, CDR2 SVGAGI. The CDR3 loop is CASSYGPPVTGEQYF. CDR3 DNA sequence: TGTGCCAGCAGTTACGGGCCACCAGTCACGGGCGAGCAGTACTTC.

This chain links TRBV30 with TRBJ2-1, with D uncertain. Between the trimmed V and J ends, which lost 0 bases and 2 bases, there was a span of 11 bases. CDR1 is GTSNPN and CDR2 is SVGIG in the germline V gene (reference sequence). This CDR3 spans 15 amino acids. CDR3 protein: CAWSVHTDPYNEQFF. The CDR3 DNA follows: TGTGCCTGGAGTGTACATACAGACCCCTACAATGAGCAGTTCTTC. Full variable domain (missing parts from reference TRBV30 and TRBJ2-1): SQTIHQWPATLVQPVGSPLSLECTVEGTSNPNLYWYRQAAGRGLQLLFYSVGIGQISSEVPQNLSASRPQDRQFILSSKKLLLSDSGFYLCAWSVHTDPYNEQFFGPGTRLTVL.

The V call is TRBV29-1, the J call TRBJ2-7; maybe TRBD1 (6 bases). Trimming cost V 5 bases and J 0 bases, with 14 bases left between them. CDR3 length: 14 residues. Germline CDR1 is SQVTM and CDR2 is ANQGSEA. CDR3: CSVKTGPYSYEQYF. In DNA form, the CDR3 reads TGCAGCGTTAAGACAGGCCCTTACTCCTACGAGCAGTACTTC.

The chain links TRBV29-1 to TRBJ1-2; D possibly corresponds to TRBD1 (5 bases). Germline-derived CDR1 and CDR2 are SQVTM and ANQGSEA. With 6 bases removed from V and 7 bases from J, the gap between germline ends came to 21 bases. This CDR3 has 14 residues. The CDR3 reads CSVLGHPTSGGYTF. CDR3 DNA sequence: TGCAGCGTCCTCGGACACCCAACTTCGGGTGGCTACACCTTC.

The chain is built from TRBV21-1 and TRBJ1-5. TRBV21-1 represents a pseudogene. The CDR3 contains 13 residues. This CDR3 reads CASNSSGEQPQHF. CDR3 in DNA: TGTGCCAGCAATTCCTCTGGCGAACAGCCCCAGCATTTT.

The chain joins TRBV7-6 to TRBJ2-7; tentatively, D is TRBD1 (7 bases). CDR3 length: 15 residues. Looked up from germline, CDR1 is SGHVS and CDR2 is FNYEAQ. Trimming took 1 base from V and 3 from J, leaving 13 bases between them. The CDR3 sequence is CASSLGRGDLYEQYF. CDR3 bases: TGTGCCAGCAGCTTAGGCAGGGGGGACCTCTACGAGCAGTACTTC.

The chain uses TRBV29-1 and TRBJ2-5; D is unclear. This CDR3 is 14 amino acids long. V lost 6 bases, J lost 0 bases, and 14 bases lay in between. CDR1 and CDR2 (germline): SQVTM, ANQGSEA. CDR3 loop: CSVLSAANQETQYF. In DNA, the CDR3 is TGCAGCGTCCTATCGGCAGCCAACCAAGAGACCCAGTACTTC.

This clone has just a few counts. The rearrangement joins TRBV29-1 to TRBJ2-5, with a weak D call TRBD1 (6 bases). Trimming took off 6 bases at V and 2 bases at J, with 16 bases between the two ends. This CDR3 comprises 14 residues. Germline CDR1 and CDR2: SQVTM and ANQGSEA. Here the CDR3 DNA reads TGCAGCGTGGTATATAGGGACAATCAAGAGACCCAGTACTTC. Translated, it gives CSVVYRDNQETQYF. Together with reference TRBV29-1 and TRBJ2-5, the CDR3 gives the full variable domain: SAVISQKPSRDICQRGTSLTIQCQVDSQVTMMFWYRQQPGQSLTLIATANQGSEATYESGFVIDKFPISRPNLTFSTLTVSNMSPEDSSIYLCSVVYRDNQETQYFGPGTRLLVL.

The V and J genes are TRBV12-5 and TRBJ2-3, with D possibly matching TRBD2 (5 bases). Trimming cost V 5 bases and J 1 base, with 10 bases left between them. Germline lookup yields CDR1 LGHNT and CDR2 FRNRAP. The CDR3 sequence is 14 residues long. CDR3 DNA sequence: TGTGCTAGTGGTACCGGACTGGGCACAGATACGCAGTATTTT. Translation: CASGTGLGTDTQYF.

This clone has only a few counts. The chain couples TRBV25-1 to TRBJ2-2; D not resolved. CDR1 MGHDK and CDR2 SYGVNS come from the germline V gene. Trimming removed 1 base at V and 1 base at J, with 7 bases between. The CDR3 covers 15 residues. CDR3 residues: CASSELAENTGELFF. CDR3 sequence (DNA): TGTGCCAGCAGTGAATTAGCAGAGAACACCGGGGAGCTGTTTTTT.

This chain connects TRBV4-1 to TRBJ2-7; a possible D gene is TRBD2 (5 bases). Deletions cut 0 bases from V and 4 bases from J, with 10 bases between. The CDR3 has 14 amino acids. From germline, CDR1 is MGHRA and CDR2 YSYEKL. CDR3 in DNA: TGCGCCAGCAGCCAAGAGGTGGAGGCTTACGAGCAGTACTTC. It is translated as CASSQEVEAYEQYF.

The rearrangement links TRBV7-9 to TRBJ2-2; 9 bases fit TRBD1. The CDR3 extends over 16 amino acids. CDR1 is SEHNR, CDR2 FQNEAQ, per germline (reference sequence). The junction had 5 bases not matched to a gene; V was cut back by 5 bases and J by 1 base. The CDR3 loop is CASSRQGQGNTGELFF. As DNA, the CDR3 is TGTGCCAGCAGCCGCCAGGGACAGGGGAACACCGGGGAGCTGTTTTTT.

J is TRBJ1-1 and V is TRBV9; TRBD1 matches 9 bases. Looked up from germline, CDR1 is SGDLS and CDR2 is YYNGEE. This CDR3 contains 13 residues. The V and J ends lost 1 base and 8 bases, in that order; junction bases with no gene match: 3. The CDR3, as DNA: TGTGCCAGCAGCGTATCCGGACAGGGGGAAGCTTTCTTT. Translating gives CASSVSGQGEAFF.

V is TRBV6-5 and J is TRBJ2-1; D is undetermined. Germline CDR1 is MNHEY and CDR2 is SVGAGI. This CDR3 contains 14 residues. Deletions cut 7 bases from V and 8 bases from J, with 18 bases between. The CDR3 protein is CASTMGSGNDEQFF. The CDR3 DNA reads TGTGCCAGCACCATGGGTAGTGGGAACGATGAGCAGTTCTTC.

V usage is TRBV13 and J usage is TRBJ2-7, with D perhaps given as TRBD1 or TRBD2 (6 bases each). Trimming pared 5 bases from V and 2 bases from J, leaving 16 bases between. Germline CDR1 reads PRHDT; CDR2 reads FYEKMQ (reference sequence). CDR3 length equals 15 residues. CDR3 loop: CASSPGGRLPYEQYF. In DNA form, the CDR3 reads TGTGCCAGCAGCCCCGGGGGCAGGTTGCCCTACGAGCAGTACTTC.

The V gene is TRBV28, the J gene TRBJ2-1; maybe TRBD2 (5 bases). This CDR3 has 13 amino acids. Germline values: CDR1 MDHEN, CDR2 SYDVKM. V lost 7 bases, J lost 0 bases, and 7 bases lay in between. The CDR3 reads CASKRSSYNEQFF. The CDR3 nucleotides read TGTGCCAGCAAGCGGAGCTCCTACAATGAGCAGTTCTTC.

The chain has TRBV30 and TRBJ2-5, with 11 bases aligning to TRBD2. CDR3 length equals 15 residues. Looked up from germline, CDR1 is GTSNPN and CDR2 is SVGIG (reference sequence). V was clipped by 2 bases and J by 5 bases; unmatched bases: 7. The CDR3 DNA follows: TGTGCCTGGAGTTTAGCGGGGGGGCCTGGGGAGACCCAGTACTTC. As protein: CAWSLAGGPGETQYF.

This sequence joins TRBV29-1 and TRBJ2-7, with 7 positions matching TRBD2. The germline CDR1 and CDR2 sequences are SQVTM and ANQGSEA. Unmatched junction bases numbered 5, after V lost 5 bases and J lost 1 base. CDR3 length: 13 amino acids. The CDR3 loop reads CSVLSGDSYEQYF. The CDR3 bases are TGCAGCGTTCTCAGCGGGGATTCCTACGAGCAGTACTTC.

The rearrangement joins TRBV30 to TRBJ2-5; D remains ambiguous. The V and J ends lost 0 bases and 5 bases respectively, with 7 bases between them. CDR1 GTSNPN and CDR2 SVGIG come from the germline V gene (reference sequence). The CDR3 runs to 12 residues. The CDR3 sequence is CAWSVDTETQYF. The CDR3 region has the DNA TGTGCCTGGAGTGTAGACACGGAGACCCAGTACTTC.

This clone was seen only a few times. The chain couples TRBV30 to TRBJ1-2; D not certain. Looked up from germline, CDR1 is GTSNPN and CDR2 is SVGIG (reference sequence). Deletions cut 5 bases from V and 3 bases from J, with 7 bases between. The CDR3 contains 11 residues. The CDR3 reads CAWGLDYGYTF. CDR3 sequence (DNA): TGTGCCTGGGGCCTTGACTATGGCTACACCTTC.

In its sample, this clone was seen a few times. The V call is TRBV30, the J call TRBJ2-3; D remains unclear. V was pared by 1 base and J by 6 bases, with 14 bases between. There are 14 residues in the CDR3. Germline V lookup: CDR1 GTSNPN, CDR2 SVGIG (reference sequence). The CDR3 nucleotides are TGTGCCTGGAGTGAGGCTTCTTCAACGGATACGCAGTATTTT. The encoded protein is CAWSEASSTDTQYF.

A single count supports this clone. The DNA of the CDR3 is TGTGCCAGCAGCGGACGTACAGGCCCGCTGAGGAATGGCTACACCTTC. Its protein product is CASSGRTGPLRNGYTF. The rearrangement joins TRBV9 to TRBJ1-2; TRBD1 is a possible D gene (5 bases). The V end was cut by 3 bases, the J end by 6 bases, with 21 bases between. This CDR3 has 16 amino acids. From germline, CDR1 is SGDLS and CDR2 YYNGEE.

The rearrangement links TRBV6-5 to TRBJ2-7; 8 positions agree with TRBD1. Germline assignment: CDR1 MNHEY and CDR2 SVGAGI. This CDR3 region has 14 residues. J was trimmed by 4 bases and V by 5 bases; bases with no gene match: 7. Here the CDR3 reads CASSHGTGGYEQYF. The CDR3 DNA reads TGTGCCAGCAGTCACGGGACAGGTGGTTACGAGCAGTACTTC.